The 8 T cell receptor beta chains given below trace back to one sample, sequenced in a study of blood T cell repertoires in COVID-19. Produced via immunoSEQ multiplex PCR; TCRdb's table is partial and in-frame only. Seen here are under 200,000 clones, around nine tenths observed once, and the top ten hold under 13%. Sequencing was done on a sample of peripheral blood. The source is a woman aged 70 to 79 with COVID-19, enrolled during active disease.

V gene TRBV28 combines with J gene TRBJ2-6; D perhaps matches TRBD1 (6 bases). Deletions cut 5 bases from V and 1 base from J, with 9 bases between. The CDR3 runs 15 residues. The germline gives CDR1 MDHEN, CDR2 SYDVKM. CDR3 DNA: TGTGCCAGCAGTGAACAGGGTTCTGGGGCCAACGTCCTGACTTTC. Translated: CASSEQGSGANVLTF.

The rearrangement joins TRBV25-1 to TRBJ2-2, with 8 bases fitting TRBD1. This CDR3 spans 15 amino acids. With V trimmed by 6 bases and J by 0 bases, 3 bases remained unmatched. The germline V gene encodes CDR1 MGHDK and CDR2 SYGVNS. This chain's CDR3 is CASRADRANTGELFF. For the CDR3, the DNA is TGTGCCAGCAGAGCGGACAGGGCGAACACCGGGGAGCTGTTTTTT.

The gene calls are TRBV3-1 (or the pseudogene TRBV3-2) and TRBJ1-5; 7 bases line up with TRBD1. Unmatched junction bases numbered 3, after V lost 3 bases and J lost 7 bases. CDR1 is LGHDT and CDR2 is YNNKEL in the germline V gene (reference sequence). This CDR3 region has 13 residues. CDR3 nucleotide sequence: TGTGCCAGCAGCCAGACAGGGATGCAGCCCCAGCATTTT. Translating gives CASSQTGMQPQHF.

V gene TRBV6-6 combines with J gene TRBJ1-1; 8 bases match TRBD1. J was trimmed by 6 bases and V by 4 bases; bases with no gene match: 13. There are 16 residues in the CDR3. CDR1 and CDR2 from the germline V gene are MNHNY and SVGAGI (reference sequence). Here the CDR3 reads CASSFPLSVDRAEAFF. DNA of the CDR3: TGTGCCAGCAGTTTCCCCTTAAGTGTGGACAGGGCTGAAGCTTTCTTT.

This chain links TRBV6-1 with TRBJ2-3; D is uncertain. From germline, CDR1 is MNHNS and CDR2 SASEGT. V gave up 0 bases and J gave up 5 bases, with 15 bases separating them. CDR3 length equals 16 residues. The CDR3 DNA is TGTGCCAGCAGTGAAGCCACCCTCGTTGTTAGAGATACGCAGTATTTT. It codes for CASSEATLVVRDTQYF.

The CDR3 DNA is TGCAGCGTTGAAGATCTAACCAGGCCCCGATATGGCTACACCTTC. This sequence encodes CSVEDLTRPRYGYTF. This chain joins TRBV29-1 and TRBJ1-2, with D unresolved. CDR3 size: 15 residues. V was pared by 0 bases and J by 5 bases, with 16 bases between. CDR1 is SQVTM and CDR2 is ANQGSEA in the germline V gene.

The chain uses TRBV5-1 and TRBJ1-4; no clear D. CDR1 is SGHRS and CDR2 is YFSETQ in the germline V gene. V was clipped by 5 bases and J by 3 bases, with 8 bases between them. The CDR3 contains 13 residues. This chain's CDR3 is CASSGTANEKLFF. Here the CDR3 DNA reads TGCGCCAGCAGTGGAACAGCTAATGAAAAACTGTTTTTT.

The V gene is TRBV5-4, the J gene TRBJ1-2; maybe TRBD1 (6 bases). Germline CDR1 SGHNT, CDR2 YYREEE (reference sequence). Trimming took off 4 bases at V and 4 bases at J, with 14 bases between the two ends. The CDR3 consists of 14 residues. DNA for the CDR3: TGTGCCAGCAGCGGTGGACAGATCTTCTATGGCTACACCTTC. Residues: CASSGGQIFYGYTF. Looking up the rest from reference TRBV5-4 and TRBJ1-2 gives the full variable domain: ETGVTQSPTHLIKTRGQQVTLRCSSQSGHNTVSWYQQALGQGPQFIFQYYREEENGRGNFPPRFSGLQFPNYSSELNVNALELDDSALYLCASSGGQIFYGYTFGSGTRLTVV.